This TCR beta chain was sequenced during a study of blood T cell repertoires in COVID-19. Study-wide context: Acute and convalescent COVID-19 specimens originated in the United States, Italy and Spain. Nucleic acid was either cDNA or gDNA, and it came from T cells, B-cell-depleted T cells, or PBMCs.

The data were produced by immunoSEQ multiplex PCR, yet TCRdb's version contains in-frame clones alone and is incomplete. The sample includes some 250,000 clones, approximately 83% of them seen just once. The CDR3 covers 14 residues. Germline V gives CDR1 MNHNS, CDR2 SASEGT. V lost 0 bases, J lost 2 bases, and 7 bases lay in between. This sequence originates from a man aged 50-59 years with active or convalescent COVID-19. V and J are TRBV6-1 and TRBJ1-2, with unresolved D. The specimen was peripheral blood. Here the CDR3 DNA reads TGTGCCAGCAGTGAAGCGGGCGGGAACTATGGCTACACCTTC. Translated, it gives CASSEAGGNYGYTF.